This passage covers 31 T cell receptor beta chains from one sample sequenced in a study of molecular identifiers for immune sequencing clone quantification (dated by TCRdb to 2016 to 2018). Preparation of the library involved PCR. The instrument given in TCRdb is NextSeq 500. TCRdb cleaned the public reads at Q25 with fastp, built clones with MiXCR and kept in-frame beta chains. One record per CDR3 amino acid sequence lists the most common genes and DNA. The sample table holds about 630,000 distinct CDR3 sequences, of which less than 30% were seen once. The ten biggest clones cover 0.6% to 0.9% of the sample. Sequenced input: naive CD8+ T cells from blood, with Jurkat cell RNA spiked in. The cell subset or site label, read with the paper, signifies: FACS-sorted CD8+CD4-CCR7+CD45RA+ naive T cells. These TCRs come from a human donor in good health. Some libraries in this study had Jurkat cell RNA spiked in.

The rearrangement joins TRBV16 to TRBJ1-2; D is unresolved. The germline V gene has CDR1 KGHSY and CDR2 FQNENV. V lost 0 bases and J lost 6, with 8 bases in between. The CDR3 length is 13 residues. CDR3 sequence (DNA): TGTGCCAGCAGCCAATCTACCCCTAATGGCTACACCTTC. This gives the protein CASSQSTPNGYTF.

A few counts support this clonotype. This chain connects TRBV2 to TRBJ2-5; TRBD2 is a possible D gene (7 bases). The germline CDR1 and CDR2 sequences are SNHLY and FYNNEI. Trimming cost V 6 bases and J 4 bases, with 21 bases left between them. CDR3 length: 16 amino acids. The CDR3, as DNA: TGTGCCAGCAGGGATGGAGGGTTCGGGGGGCGAGAGACCCAGTACTTC. Encoded protein: CASRDGGFGGRETQYF.

The V call is TRBV5-6, the J call TRBJ2-1; either TRBD1 or TRBD2 may fit D (6 bases each). The CDR3 contains 17 residues. V shed 0 bases and J shed 0 bases, with 13 bases lying between them. The germline CDR1 and CDR2 sequences are SGHDT and YYEEEE. The CDR3 region is CASSLAGEATSYNEQFF. For the CDR3, the DNA is TGTGCCAGCAGCTTGGCAGGGGAGGCCACCTCCTACAATGAGCAGTTCTTC. The variable domain in full, completed from reference TRBV5-6 and TRBJ2-1, reads DAGVTQSPTHLIKTRGQQVTLRCSPKSGHDTVSWYQQALGQGPQFIFQYYEEEERQRGNFPDRFSGHQFPNYSSELNVNALLLGDSALYLCASSLAGEATSYNEQFFGPGTRLTVL.

This chain links TRBV5-6 with TRBJ2-1; D is perhaps TRBD1 (5 bases). V was pared by 3 bases and J by 6 bases, with 16 bases between. CDR1 and CDR2 (germline): SGHDT, YYEEEE. The CDR3 contains 15 residues. CDR3 in amino acids: CASSWGLKGLNEQFF. CDR3 bases: TGTGCCAGCAGCTGGGGCTTAAAGGGGCTCAATGAGCAGTTCTTC.

This clonotype has ten or more counts. For the CDR3, the DNA is TGTGCCATCAGTGATGTCGACAAAAACATTCAGTACTTC. This encodes CAISDVDKNIQYF. This chain connects TRBV10-3 to TRBJ2-4; D gene uncertain. Germline V gene sequence: CDR1 ENHRY, CDR2 SYGVKD. CDR3 length: 13 amino acids. The V end lost 3 bases, the J end lost 3 bases, and 6 bases lay between the germline ends.

The CDR3 reads CSAREDRGGEQYF. The CDR3, as DNA: TGCAGTGCTAGAGAGGACAGAGGAGGCGAGCAGTACTTC. V usage is TRBV20-1 and J usage is TRBJ2-7; the D gene is possibly TRBD1 (6 bases). Germline CDR1 and CDR2: DFQATT and SNEGSKA (reference sequence). The ends were cut back, 0 bases at V and 6 bases at J, with 12 bases in the middle. The CDR3 is made up of 13 amino acids.

This clonotype has ten or more counts. CDR3 bases: TGTGCCAGCAGCTTAGCAGGGAGGTTCGGCAAAAACATTCAGTACTTC. Translating it yields CASSLAGRFGKNIQYF. The V gene is TRBV7-2, the J gene TRBJ2-4, with D perhaps matching TRBD2 (6 bases). Germline-derived CDR1 and CDR2 are SGHTA and FQGNSA. The CDR3 length is 16 residues. Deletions cut 0 bases from V and 3 bases from J, with 12 bases between.

This clonotype has only a few counts. The V and J genes are TRBV9 and TRBJ2-1; D uncertain. Germline values: CDR1 SGDLS, CDR2 YYNGEE. The CDR3 has 15 residues. Trimming took off 2 bases at V and 4 bases at J, with 13 bases between the two ends. The CDR3 loop is CASSVIPARYNEQFF. The CDR3 region has the DNA TGTGCCAGCAGCGTCATTCCCGCGAGGTACAATGAGCAGTTCTTC. Looking up the rest from reference TRBV9 and TRBJ2-1 gives the full variable domain: DSGVTQTPKHLITATGQRVTLRCSPRSGDLSVYWYQQSLDQGLQFLIQYYNGEERAKGNILERFSAQQFPDLHSELNLSSLELGDSALYFCASSVIPARYNEQFFGPGTRLTVL.

Ten or more counts support this clonotype. This chain uses TRBV20-1 with TRBJ1-4; 7 positions match TRBD1. CDR1 DFQATT and CDR2 SNEGSKA come from the germline V gene (reference sequence). The CDR3 totals 16 residues. V shed 5 bases and J 5 bases; nucleotides not matched to a gene: 14. The CDR3 nucleotides read TGCAGTGCTGAAGACCCGTCGGACAGGATCAATGAAAAACTGTTTTTT. As protein: CSAEDPSDRINEKLFF.

Only a few counts were recorded for this clonotype. The chain uses TRBV20-1 and TRBJ2-1; 14 positions match TRBD2. This CDR3 is 15 amino acids long. CDR1 is DFQATT, CDR2 SNEGSKA, per germline (reference sequence). V lost 5 bases and J lost 7; bases outside the gene matches: 7. CDR3 nucleotide sequence: TGCAGTGCTCACCTGACTAGCGGGAGGGTTAATGAGCAGTTCTTC. Its protein product is CSAHLTSGRVNEQFF.

The chain employs TRBV6-5 and TRBJ2-1; 9 bases map to TRBD1. With V trimmed by 5 bases and J by 8 bases, 4 bases remained unmatched. The germline gives CDR1 MNHEY, CDR2 SVGAGI. This CDR3 comprises 13 residues. In nucleotides, the CDR3 is TGTGCCAGCAGTGGCGGACAGGGGCATGAGCAGTTCTTC. Translation: CASSGGQGHEQFF.

This clonotype was seen more than once but under ten times. The chain uses TRBV7-6 and TRBJ1-1, with D possibly being TRBD1 (6 bases). V lost 2 bases and J lost 10, with 14 bases in between. CDR3 length equals 13 residues. CDR1 is SGHVS and CDR2 is FNYEAQ in the germline V gene. CDR3 amino acids: CASSLNQAGAAFF. The CDR3 bases are TGTGCCAGCAGCTTAAATCAGGCAGGGGCAGCTTTCTTT.

This clonotype has a handful of counts. The CDR3 sequence: CASRDSSGGAVYEQYF. The CDR3 nucleotides read TGTGCCAGCAGAGATTCTAGCGGGGGGGCGGTCTACGAGCAGTACTTC. This sequence joins TRBV7-2 and TRBJ2-7; TRBD2 aligns across 12 bases. The CDR3 is 16 residues long. The ends lost 6 bases at V and 3 bases at J; junction bases unmatched: 9. The germline V gene encodes CDR1 SGHTA and CDR2 FQGNSA.

The V gene is TRBV7-9, the J gene TRBJ2-7, with 7 bases matching TRBD1. The germline gives CDR1 SEHNR, CDR2 FQNEAQ (reference sequence). This CDR3 is 15 amino acids long. The V gene end was trimmed by 10 bases and the J gene end by 3 bases; junction bases not matched to a gene: 15. CDR3 sequence (DNA): TGTGCCACCGACGTTTTATGGGACAGAAGCTACGAGCAGTACTTC. It encodes CATDVLWDRSYEQYF.

The chain couples TRBV11-2 to TRBJ2-3; the D gene is possibly TRBD2 (6 bases). CDR3 size: 12 residues. V lost 11 bases and J 3 bases, leaving 12 bases between the germline ends. Germline loops: CDR1 SGHAT, CDR2 FQNNGV. The CDR3 loop is CAGGVGTDTQYF. For the CDR3, the DNA is TGTGCCGGCGGGGTTGGAACAGATACGCAGTATTTT.

This clonotype has ten or more counts. V is TRBV13 and J is TRBJ1-2; TRBD1 matches at 7 bases. This CDR3 region has 14 residues. Losses at the gene ends were 5 bases for V and 2 bases for J; bases not matched to a gene: 5. CDR1 and CDR2 from the germline V gene are PRHDT and FYEKMQ (reference sequence). The chain's CDR3 is CASSGGTANYGYTF. The CDR3, as DNA: TGTGCCAGCAGCGGCGGGACAGCAAACTATGGCTACACCTTC.

V is TRBV6-5 and J is TRBJ2-7; D might be TRBD2 (5 bases). The germline V gene encodes CDR1 MNHEY and CDR2 SVGAGI. The CDR3 sequence is 16 residues long. Trimming took 0 bases from V and 0 from J, leaving 12 bases between them. CDR3 protein: CASSYSGSRSSYEQYF. CDR3 coding DNA: TGTGCCAGCAGTTACTCGGGGAGCAGGAGCTCCTACGAGCAGTACTTC.

This clonotype was seen repeatedly, ten times or more. The chain links TRBV15 to TRBJ1-2; D ambiguous. V was shortened by 0 bases and J by 4 bases, with 18 bases between the two germline ends. Looked up from germline, CDR1 is LNHNV and CDR2 is YYDKDF (reference sequence). This CDR3 is 17 amino acids long. CDR3 sequence reads: CATSRDRGQERTYGYTF. DNA for the CDR3: TGTGCCACCAGCAGAGATCGAGGGCAGGAAAGGACCTATGGCTACACCTTC.

Worth noting for this clonotype: One end of the junction fails to match germline, which may point to a read error. J is TRBJ2-7 and V is TRBV7-6; TRBD1 agrees at 8 bases. Looked up from germline, CDR1 is SGHVS and CDR2 is FNYEAQ. The CDR3 is 13 residues long. The CDR3 sequence is CASSPTGGGERYF. The CDR3 DNA sequence: TGTGCCAGCAGCCCCACAGGGGGTGGGGAGCGGTACTTC.

The chain couples TRBV20-1 to TRBJ2-7; 7 bases match TRBD1. After removal of 3 bases from V and 3 bases from J, the junction contained 8 bases not matched to a gene. The germline V gene has CDR1 DFQATT and CDR2 SNEGSKA (reference sequence). CDR3 length: 14 residues. DNA of the CDR3: TGCAGTGCTAGGGGGACAGTCACCGTCTACGAGCAGTACTTC. Protein sequence: CSARGTVTVYEQYF.

The genes are TRBV4-1 and TRBJ1-2, with D unresolved. Germline values: CDR1 MGHRA, CDR2 YSYEKL. This CDR3 is built from 12 residues. With 0 bases removed from V and 3 bases from J, the gap between germline ends came to 2 bases. CDR3 sequence (DNA): TGCGCCAGCAGCCAAGAAGACTATGGCTACACCTTC. Translation gives CASSQEDYGYTF.

This clonotype was picked up many times. This sequence joins TRBV25-1 and TRBJ2-7; D possibly matches TRBD1 or TRBD2 (5 bases each). The germline gives CDR1 MGHDK, CDR2 SYGVNS. The V end lost 5 bases, the J end lost 8 bases, and 16 bases lay between the germline ends. The CDR3 is made up of 13 amino acids. The CDR3 here is CASSYRGPAKQYF. The CDR3 DNA follows: TGTGCCAGCAGTTACCGGGGCCCGGCGAAGCAGTACTTC.

The table lists this clonotype with a few counts. The chain employs TRBV6-2 or TRBV6-3 and TRBJ2-7; 10 bases fit TRBD1. The CDR3 loop spans 15 amino acids. V lost 4 bases, J lost 7 bases, and 10 bases stayed unmatched. Germline V gene sequence: CDR1 MNHEY, CDR2 SVGEGT. For the CDR3, the DNA is TGTGCCAGCAGTTCCTCGGGACAGGGGTTTTGGGAGCAGTACTTC. Residues: CASSSSGQGFWEQYF.

V usage is TRBV4-1 and J usage is TRBJ1-5, with D unresolved. With 1 base removed from V and 1 base from J, the gap between germline ends came to 11 bases. The germline V gene has CDR1 MGHRA and CDR2 YSYEKL. The CDR3 length is 16 residues. The CDR3 region is CASSQAVTASNQPQHF. DNA for the CDR3: TGCGCCAGCAGCCAAGCTGTCACTGCGAGCAATCAGCCCCAGCATTTT.

This clonotype was seen repeatedly, ten times or more. J is TRBJ2-4 and V is TRBV20-1; no firm D call. V lost 5 bases and J 1 base, leaving 15 bases between the germline ends. The CDR3 spans 15 residues. Per germline, CDR1 DFQATT and CDR2 SNEGSKA (reference sequence). The CDR3 loop is CSAYQFGEAKNIQYF. DNA of the CDR3: TGCAGTGCTTACCAGTTTGGCGAGGCCAAAAACATTCAGTACTTC.

This clonotype was counted ten times or more. This chain uses TRBV7-6 with TRBJ1-1; 7 bases map to TRBD1. The V gene's germline CDR1 is SGHVS and CDR2 FNYEAQ. The CDR3 loop spans 14 amino acids. V shed 2 bases and J 3 bases; nucleotides not matched to a gene: 3. The DNA for the CDR3 is TGTGCCAGCAGCTTAACGGACAGGTACACTGAAGCTTTCTTT. It yields the protein CASSLTDRYTEAFF.

This clonotype was observed many times. The rearrangement uses TRBV6-5 and TRBJ2-7; D ambiguous. V dropped 0 bases and J dropped 5 bases, with 11 bases sitting between them. Germline V gene data show CDR1 as MNHEY and CDR2 as SVGAGI. CDR3 length: 14 amino acids. CDR3 residues: CASSYSSRSDEQYF. CDR3 nucleotides: TGTGCCAGCAGTTACTCTTCCAGGAGCGACGAGCAGTACTTC.

The sample holds many counts of this clonotype. This sequence joins TRBV4-1 and TRBJ1-5; 7 positions agree with TRBD1. The CDR3 has 17 amino acids. V lost 0 bases to trimming and J lost 1 base; unmatched junction nucleotides: 6. Germline CDR1 MGHRA, CDR2 YSYEKL. Written as DNA, the CDR3 is TGCGCCAGCAGCCAAGATCGGACAGGCCTGAGCAATCAGCCCCAGCATTTT. Amino acids: CASSQDRTGLSNQPQHF.

There are many counts of this clonotype. The V gene is TRBV20-1, the J gene TRBJ2-7; D possibly matches TRBD1 or TRBD2 (7 bases each). The CDR3 has 16 residues. V dropped 1 base and J dropped 2 bases, with 18 bases sitting between them. Germline V CDR1 and CDR2: DFQATT, SNEGSKA (reference sequence). As DNA, the CDR3 is TGCAGTGCTAGAGGGGAGGGGGCATCCCTCCCCTACGAGCAGTACTTC. Protein: CSARGEGASLPYEQYF.

J is TRBJ2-7 and V is TRBV6-2 or TRBV6-3; 7 bases line up with TRBD1. V was pared by 6 bases and J by 3 bases, with 8 bases of the junction left unmatched. The CDR3 is 14 residues long. Germline lookup yields CDR1 MNHEY and CDR2 SVGEGT. CDR3 coding DNA: TGTGCCAGCAGAGGGACAGAAAACCTCTACGAGCAGTACTTC. This encodes CASRGTENLYEQYF.

This clonotype came up many times. The V call is TRBV5-1, the J call TRBJ2-5; TRBD2 might be the D (6 bases). CDR3 size: 14 residues. With 4 bases removed from V and 1 base from J, the gap between germline ends came to 11 bases. Per germline, CDR1 SGHRS and CDR2 YFSETQ. CDR3 coding DNA: TGCGCCAGCAGCGGGGGGACTTCCCAAGAGACCCAGTACTTC. Amino acid sequence: CASSGGTSQETQYF.